These T cell receptor beta chains were read from a single sample in a study of blood T cell repertoires in COVID-19. The assay was immunoSEQ multiplex PCR, and TCRdb's table has in-frame clones only and misses some. The data hold around 63,000 clones, with 81% observed a single time. The specimen was peripheral blood. The receptors shown here come from an elderly woman with active or convalescent COVID-19. CDR3s include the opening cysteine and the closing phenylalanine or tryptophan. The D gene is left open where the match is weak. Not every row has a clone size; where given, it reads once, few, many or a size class.

clone size,V gene,J gene,D gene,CDR3 DNA,CDR3 protein
few,TRBV19,TRBJ1-2,-,TGTGCCAGTAGCAAGCAAGGGACTATACCTAACTATGGCTACACCTTC,CASSKQGTIPNYGYTF
-,TRBV19,TRBJ1-5,-,TGTGCCAGCAGGCTGGAGGTTGGCAATCAGCCCCAGCATTTT,CASRLEVGNQPQHF
-,TRBV5-6,TRBJ2-1,-,TGTGCCAGCAGCTACACAGGGACACCTGACAATGAGCAGTTCTTC,CASSYTGTPDNEQFF
-,TRBV29-1,TRBJ1-1,-,TGCAGCGTGTGGCAGGCCGAAGCTTTCTTT,CSVWQAEAFF
-,TRBV4-3,TRBJ1-1,-,TGCGCCAGCAGCCCCATGGGGGGGAAAGGGACTGAAGCTTTCTTT,CASSPMGGKGTEAFF
-,TRBV7-7,TRBJ2-3,TRBD1,TGTGCCAGCAGCCACACAGGGGGCGGCACAGATACGCAGTATTTT,CASSHTGGGTDTQYF
once,TRBV6-2/TRBV6-3,TRBJ2-2,TRBD2,TGTGCCAGCAGTTCGGGACTAGCCACCGGGGAGCTGTTTTTT,CASSSGLATGELFF
-,TRBV27,TRBJ2-7,-,TGTGCCAGCAGCCCTACCGACAGGTACGAGCAGTACTTC,CASSPTDRYEQYF
-,TRBV5-8,TRBJ1-1,-,TGTGCCAGCAGCTTGGGGCTGCAGGTGAACACTGAAGCTTTCTTT,CASSLGLQVNTEAFF
-,TRBV5-1,TRBJ1-4,TRBD1,TGCGCCAGCAGCCCGGGGACAGGGGGAGTTGACGCGACTAATGAAAAACTGTTTTTT,CASSPGTGGVDATNEKLFF
-,TRBV2,TRBJ1-3,-,TGTGCCAGCAGTGACGGGGGACTGGGAGGAAACACCATATATTTT,CASSDGGLGGNTIYF
few,TRBV2,TRBJ2-7,-,TGTGCCAGCAGTCTAGGGACGATGGGGGCTACAGAGCAGTACTTC,CASSLGTMGATEQYF
once,TRBV6-4,TRBJ1-1,-,TGTGCCAGCAGTGACTCGAGGACAAGAATGACTGAAGCTTTCTTT,CASSDSRTRMTEAFF
-,TRBV18,TRBJ2-7,TRBD1,TGTGCCAGCTCACCGGGGACAGGGGGTCCCTACGAGCAGTACTTC,CASSPGTGGPYEQYF
-,TRBV6-2/TRBV6-3,TRBJ1-1,-,TGTGCCAGCAGTTACTCGCCGGGTGGAGAAGCTGAAGCTTTCTTT,CASSYSPGGEAEAFF
-,TRBV29-1,TRBJ1-1,-,TGCAGCGTTGAACCGGGGAACACTGAAGCTTTCTTT,CSVEPGNTEAFF
-,TRBV6-5,TRBJ1-2,-,TGTGCCAGCAGTTACTCGGGGGCCACTAACTATGGCTACACCTTC,CASSYSGATNYGYTF
-,TRBV27,TRBJ1-5,-,TGTGCCAGCAGTTCCAGGCAGGATTCGACCTGGAATCAGCCCCAGCATTTT,CASSSRQDSTWNQPQHF
-,TRBV2,TRBJ2-1,-,TGTGCCAGCAGTGATAGGCGGCTACCACATGAGCAGTTCTTC,CASSDRRLPHEQFF
-,TRBV6-5,TRBJ1-3,-,TGTGCCAGCAGTTTAGGGGTTTCGTCCGGAAACACCATATATTTT,CASSLGVSSGNTIYF
-,TRBV6-4,TRBJ1-6,-,TGTGCCAGCAGTGTCGCCCCATCAGGCTCACCCCTCCACTTT,CASSVAPSGSPLHF
-,TRBV6-4,TRBJ1-1,-,TGTGCCAGCAGTGCCAGGGGCGGTAGTACAGCTTTCTTT,CASSARGGSTAFF